Detailed here is one T cell receptor beta chain. The target antigen is unknown. The authors' processing: ImmunoSEQ junction-only sequences lacked quality scores, so their filtering differed. Generated by immunoSEQ multiplex PCR, the TCRdb table keeps only in-frame clones and is missing some. V and J calls and clone size come straight from that table; D and trimming were deduced from the DNA. The table records a few hundred thousand clones, around 86% of them present only once. The data derive from a study of shared clonotypes between healthy human individuals. The CDR3 is made up of 16 amino acids. The germline gives CDR1 SEHNR, CDR2 FQNEAQ (reference sequence). The V and J ends lost 4 bases and 2 bases, in that order; junction bases with no gene match: 7. Study-level findings and limits: Expectations were that clonotype sharing among donors would be affected by sequencing depth. Naive CD4 clonotypes were shared across a few donors at roughly 5.3%. Only blood was sampled, and tissue TCR repertoires likely differ from blood ones.

The rearrangement joins TRBV7-9 to TRBJ2-1, with 8 bases that match TRBD2. The origin of this receptor is a man aged 18 to 30 in good health. Sequencing was carried out using memory CD8+ T cells sorted from blood. Sample subset: CD45RO+ cells pooled with CCR7-negative TemRA cells. The DNA for the CDR3 is TGTGCCAGCAGCTCGTCGGAGGGACTAGCCTACAATGAGCAGTTCTTC. Translating gives CASSSSEGLAYNEQFF. Drawing the rest from reference TRBV7-9 and TRBJ2-1, the complete variable domain is DTGVSQNPRHKITKRGQNVTFRCDPISEHNRLYWYRQTLGQGPEFLTYFQNEAQLEKSRLLSDRFSAERPKGSFSTLEIQRTEQGDSAMYLCASSSSEGLAYNEQFFGPGTRLTVL.